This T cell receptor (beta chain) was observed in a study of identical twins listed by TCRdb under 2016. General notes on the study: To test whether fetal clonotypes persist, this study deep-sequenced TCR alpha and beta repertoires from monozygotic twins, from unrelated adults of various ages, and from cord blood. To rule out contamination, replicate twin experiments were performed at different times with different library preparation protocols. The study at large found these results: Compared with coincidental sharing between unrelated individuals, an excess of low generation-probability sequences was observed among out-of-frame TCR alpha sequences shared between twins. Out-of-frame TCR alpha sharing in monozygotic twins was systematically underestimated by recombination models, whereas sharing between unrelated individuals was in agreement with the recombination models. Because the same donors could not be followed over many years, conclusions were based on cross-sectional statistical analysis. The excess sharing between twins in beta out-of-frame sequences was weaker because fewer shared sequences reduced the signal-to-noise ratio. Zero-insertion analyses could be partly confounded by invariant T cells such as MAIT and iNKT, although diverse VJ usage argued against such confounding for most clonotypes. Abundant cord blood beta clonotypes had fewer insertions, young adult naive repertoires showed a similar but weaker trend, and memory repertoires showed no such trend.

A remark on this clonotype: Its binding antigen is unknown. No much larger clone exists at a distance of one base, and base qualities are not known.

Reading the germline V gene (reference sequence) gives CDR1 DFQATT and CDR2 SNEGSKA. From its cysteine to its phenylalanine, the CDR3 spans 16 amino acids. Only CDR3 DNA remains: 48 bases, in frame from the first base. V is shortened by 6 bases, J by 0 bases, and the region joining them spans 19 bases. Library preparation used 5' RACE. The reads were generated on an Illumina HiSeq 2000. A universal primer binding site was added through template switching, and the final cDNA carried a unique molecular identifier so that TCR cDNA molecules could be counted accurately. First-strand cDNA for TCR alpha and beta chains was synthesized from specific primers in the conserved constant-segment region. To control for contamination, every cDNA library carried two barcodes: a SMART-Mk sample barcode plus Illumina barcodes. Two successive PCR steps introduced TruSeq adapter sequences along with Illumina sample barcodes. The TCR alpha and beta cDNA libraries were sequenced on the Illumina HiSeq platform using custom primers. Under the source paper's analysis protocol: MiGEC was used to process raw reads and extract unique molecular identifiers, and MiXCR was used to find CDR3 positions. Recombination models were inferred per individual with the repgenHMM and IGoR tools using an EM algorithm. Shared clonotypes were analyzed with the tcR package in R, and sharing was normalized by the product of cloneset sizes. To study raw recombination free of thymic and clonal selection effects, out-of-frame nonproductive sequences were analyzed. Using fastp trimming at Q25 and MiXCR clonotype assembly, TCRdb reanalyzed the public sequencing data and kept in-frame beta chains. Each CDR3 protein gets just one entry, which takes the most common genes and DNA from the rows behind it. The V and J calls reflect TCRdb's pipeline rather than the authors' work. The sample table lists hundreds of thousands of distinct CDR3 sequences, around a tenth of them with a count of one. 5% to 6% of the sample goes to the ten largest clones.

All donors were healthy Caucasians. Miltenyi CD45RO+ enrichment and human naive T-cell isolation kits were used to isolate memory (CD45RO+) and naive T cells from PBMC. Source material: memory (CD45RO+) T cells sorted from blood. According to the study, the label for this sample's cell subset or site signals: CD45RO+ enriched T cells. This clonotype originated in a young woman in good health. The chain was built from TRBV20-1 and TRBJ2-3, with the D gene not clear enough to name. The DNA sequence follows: TGCAGTGCCCCGTCCCGACTGAAAATTAGCACAGATACGCAGTATTTT. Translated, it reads CSAPSRLKISTDTQYF.